Listed below are T cell receptor beta chains from one sample, sequenced in a study of blood T cell repertoires in COVID-19. Measured with immunoSEQ multiplex PCR; TCRdb has only the in-frame clones, and not every one. Of around 300,000 clones in the sample, about nine tenths were seen once. Sequenced input: peripheral blood. These receptors were obtained from a middle-aged woman who had recovered from COVID-19. CDR3s include the opening cysteine and the closing phenylalanine or tryptophan. The order of the fields is clone size, V gene, J gene, D gene, CDR3 protein, CDR3 DNA. The D gene is left open where the match is weak. Size is stated for part of the rows, as once, few or many counts, or as a class when the clone is expanded.

>.|TRBV11-2|TRBJ1-2|.
CASSLDLWGRSYGYTF
TGTGCCAGCAGCTTAGATCTATGGGGGCGAAGCTATGGCTACACCTTC
>.|TRBV11-3|TRBJ2-7|.
CASSFSREDSYEQYF
TGTGCCAGCAGCTTCAGCCGGGAAGACTCCTACGAGCAGTACTTC
>.|TRBV7-7|TRBJ2-5|TRBD2
CASSLGRLAGAETQYF
TGTGCTAGCAGCTTAGGTCGACTAGCGGGAGCAGAGACCCAGTACTTC
>.|TRBV5-1|TRBJ2-2|.
CASSLAGAGSSGNTGELFF
TGCGCCAGCAGCTTGGCCGGGGCGGGGTCGAGTGGGAACACCGGGGAGCTGTTTTTT
>once|TRBV28|TRBJ2-7|.
CASSSPTVGYEQYF
TGTGCCAGCAGTTCCCCGACAGTGGGTTACGAGCAGTACTTC
>.|TRBV30|TRBJ1-6|.
CAWSAEYNSPLHF
TGTGCCTGGAGTGCTGAGTATAATTCACCCCTCCACTTT
>.|TRBV11-2|TRBJ2-7|TRBD2
CASSFVGGPFGSYEQYF
TGTGCCAGCAGCTTCGTGGGAGGGCCTTTCGGGTCCTACGAGCAGTACTTC
>.|TRBV6-7|TRBJ2-7|TRBD1
CASTWTGVTYEQYF
TGTGCCAGCACCTGGACAGGGGTTACATACGAGCAGTACTTC
>.|TRBV12-5|TRBJ2-5|.
CASGPEFGTQYF
TGTGCTAGTGGTCCGGAGTTTGGGACCCAGTACTTC
>.|TRBV5-6|TRBJ2-1|TRBD2
CASSLVLAGAQKGGNEQFF
TGTGCCAGCAGCTTGGTACTAGCGGGAGCTCAGAAAGGAGGCAATGAGCAGTTCTTC
>.|TRBV6-5|TRBJ1-4|.
CASSQGRNEKLFF
TGTGCCAGCAGCCAGGGAAGAAATGAAAAACTGTTTTTT
>.|TRBV6-5|TRBJ2-5|TRBD1
CASREGAGETQYF
TGTGCCAGCAGAGAGGGGGCGGGAGAGACCCAGTACTTC
>.|TRBV6-5|TRBJ2-3|TRBD2
CASRGSLDTDTQYF
TGTGCCAGCCGCGGGAGCTTGGACACAGATACGCAGTATTTT
>few|TRBV7-9|TRBJ2-1|.
CASSNWGSGNNNEQFF
TGTGCCAGCAGCAACTGGGGTAGCGGAAATAACAATGAGCAGTTCTTC
>.|TRBV24-1|TRBJ1-2|TRBD1
CATSDPTGRGNYGYTF
TGTGCCACCAGTGATCCGACAGGGCGGGGAAACTATGGCTACACCTTC
>.|TRBV4-1|TRBJ1-5|TRBD1
CASSHRGGNQPQHF
TGCGCCAGCAGCCACAGGGGGGGCAATCAGCCCCAGCATTTT
>.|TRBV29-1|TRBJ2-3|TRBD2
CSVEESGTRGTDTQYF
TGCAGCGTTGAAGAATCAGGGACTAGGGGCACAGATACGCAGTATTTT
>.|TRBV3-1/TRBV3-2|TRBJ2-7|.
CASSQRELSYEQYF
TGTGCCAGCAGCCAACGGGAGTTGTCCTACGAGCAGTACTTC
>.|TRBV18|TRBJ2-7|.
CASSPGDPRSYEQYF
TGTGCCAGCTCACCGGGAGATCCGCGCTCCTACGAGCAGTACTTC
>.|TRBV6-5|TRBJ2-3|TRBD2
CASSYTSGFTDTQYF
TGTGCCAGCAGTTATACTAGCGGGTTCACAGATACGCAGTATTTT